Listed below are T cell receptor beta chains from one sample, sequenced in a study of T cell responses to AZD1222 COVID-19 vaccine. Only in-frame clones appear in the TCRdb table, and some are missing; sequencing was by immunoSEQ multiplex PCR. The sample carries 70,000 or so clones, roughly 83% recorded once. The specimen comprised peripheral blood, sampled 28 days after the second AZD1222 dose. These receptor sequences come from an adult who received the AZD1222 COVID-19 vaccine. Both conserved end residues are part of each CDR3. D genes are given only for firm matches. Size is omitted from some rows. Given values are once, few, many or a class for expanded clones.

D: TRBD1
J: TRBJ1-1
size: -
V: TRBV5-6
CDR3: CASSPGGRNTEAFF
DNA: TGTGCCAGCAGCCCAGGGGGCCGGAACACTGAAGCTTTCTTT

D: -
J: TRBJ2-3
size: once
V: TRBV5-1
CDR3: CASSPGAGATDTQYF
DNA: TGCGCCAGCAGCCCTGGCGCGGGGGCCACAGATACGCAGTATTTT

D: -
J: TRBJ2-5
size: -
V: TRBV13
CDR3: CASSLRPDGTQYF
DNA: TGTGCCAGCAGCTTAAGACCGGATGGGACCCAGTACTTC

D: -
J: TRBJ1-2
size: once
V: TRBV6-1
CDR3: CASSPSLEGYTF
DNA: TGTGCCAGCAGTCCCTCGTTGGAGGGCTACACCTTC

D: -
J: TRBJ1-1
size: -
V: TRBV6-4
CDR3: CASSDSRSTEAFF
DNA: TGTGCCAGCAGTGACTCGAGGAGCACTGAAGCTTTCTTT

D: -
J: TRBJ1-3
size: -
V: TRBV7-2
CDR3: CASSFPRPPSSGNTIYF
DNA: TGTGCCAGCAGCTTCCCCAGACCACCGAGCTCTGGAAACACCATATATTTT

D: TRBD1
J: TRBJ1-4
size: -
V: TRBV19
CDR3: CASSTLTGAGGEKLFF
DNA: TGTGCCAGTAGTACCTTAACAGGGGCCGGCGGTGAAAAACTGTTTTTT

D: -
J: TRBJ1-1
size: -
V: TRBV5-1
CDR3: CASSIQGMMNTEAFF
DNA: TGCGCCAGCAGTATACAGGGAATGATGAACACTGAAGCTTTCTTT

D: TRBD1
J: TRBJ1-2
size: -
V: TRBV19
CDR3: CASRWGQQQGYTF
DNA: TGTGCCAGTAGGTGGGGACAGCAACAGGGCTACACCTTC

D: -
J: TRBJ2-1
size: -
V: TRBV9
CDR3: CASSVEEGQFF
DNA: TGTGCCAGCAGCGTAGAGGAGGGCCAGTTCTTC

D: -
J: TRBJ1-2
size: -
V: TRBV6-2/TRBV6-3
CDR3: CASSSDGLPMGYTF
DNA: TGTGCCAGCAGTTCCGACGGTCTGCCTATGGGCTACACCTTC

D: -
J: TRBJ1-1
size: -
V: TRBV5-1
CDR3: CASSLAGYTEAFF
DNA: TGCGCCAGCAGCTTGGCAGGGTACACTGAAGCTTTCTTT

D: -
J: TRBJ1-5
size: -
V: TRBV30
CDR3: CAWSVEQNQPQHF
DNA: TGTGCCTGGAGTGTGGAACAGAATCAGCCCCAGCATTTT

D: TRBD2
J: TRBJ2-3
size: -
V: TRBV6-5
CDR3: CASSLRGGGADTQYF
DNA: TGTGCCAGCAGCCTCCGAGGCGGGGGGGCAGATACGCAGTATTTT

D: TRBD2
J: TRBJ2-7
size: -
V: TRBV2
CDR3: CATSRTSGFRFTTYEQYF
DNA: TGTGCCACTAGTAGGACTAGCGGGTTCAGATTCACAACCTACGAGCAGTACTTC

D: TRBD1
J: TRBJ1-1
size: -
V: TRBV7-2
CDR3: CASSTGQGTEAFF
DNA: TGTGCCAGCAGCACCGGACAGGGTACTGAAGCTTTCTTT

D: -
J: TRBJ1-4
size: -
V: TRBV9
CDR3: CASSVHRDGKLFF
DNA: TGTGCCAGCAGCGTTCACAGGGACGGGAAACTGTTTTTT

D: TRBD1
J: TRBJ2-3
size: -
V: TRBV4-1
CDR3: CASSQIDRVESDTQYF
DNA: TGCGCCAGCAGCCAAATTGACAGGGTTGAGTCGGATACGCAGTATTTT

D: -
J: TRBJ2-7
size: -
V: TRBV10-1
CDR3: CASSPPGIPYEQYF
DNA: TGCGCCAGCAGTCCTCCGGGGATCCCCTACGAGCAGTACTTC

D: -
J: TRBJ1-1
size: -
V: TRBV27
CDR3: CASQELTGKAFF
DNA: TGTGCCAGCCAAGAGCTTACAGGGAAAGCTTTCTTT

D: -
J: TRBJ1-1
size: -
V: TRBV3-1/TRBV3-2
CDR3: CASSQDWPPEAFF
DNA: TGTGCCAGCAGCCAAGATTGGCCTCCTGAAGCTTTCTTT

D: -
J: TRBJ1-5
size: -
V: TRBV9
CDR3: CASSVAGLSNQPQHF
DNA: TGTGCCAGCAGCGTAGCAGGGTTAAGCAATCAGCCCCAGCATTTT

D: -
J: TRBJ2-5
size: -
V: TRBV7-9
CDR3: CASSPTSGRQETQYF
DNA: TGTGCCAGCAGCCCCACCTCAGGGCGCCAAGAGACCCAGTACTTC

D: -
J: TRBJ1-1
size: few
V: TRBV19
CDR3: CASRADMGNTEAFF
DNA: TGTGCCAGCCGGGCGGATATGGGGAACACTGAAGCTTTCTTT

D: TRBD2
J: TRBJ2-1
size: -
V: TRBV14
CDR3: CASSQEGAGSYNEQFF
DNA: TGTGCCAGCAGCCAAGAAGGAGCGGGGTCCTACAATGAGCAGTTCTTC

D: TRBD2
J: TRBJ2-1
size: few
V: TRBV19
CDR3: CASSTSGYNEQFF
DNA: TGTGCCAGTAGTACTAGCGGTTACAATGAGCAGTTCTTC

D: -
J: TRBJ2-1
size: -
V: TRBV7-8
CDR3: CASSPLSEQFF
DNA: TGTGCCAGCAGCCCCCTCAGTGAGCAGTTCTTC

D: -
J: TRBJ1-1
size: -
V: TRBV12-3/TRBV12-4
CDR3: CATALGGGTEAFF
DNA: TGTGCCACGGCGTTGGGGGGAGGCACTGAAGCTTTCTTT